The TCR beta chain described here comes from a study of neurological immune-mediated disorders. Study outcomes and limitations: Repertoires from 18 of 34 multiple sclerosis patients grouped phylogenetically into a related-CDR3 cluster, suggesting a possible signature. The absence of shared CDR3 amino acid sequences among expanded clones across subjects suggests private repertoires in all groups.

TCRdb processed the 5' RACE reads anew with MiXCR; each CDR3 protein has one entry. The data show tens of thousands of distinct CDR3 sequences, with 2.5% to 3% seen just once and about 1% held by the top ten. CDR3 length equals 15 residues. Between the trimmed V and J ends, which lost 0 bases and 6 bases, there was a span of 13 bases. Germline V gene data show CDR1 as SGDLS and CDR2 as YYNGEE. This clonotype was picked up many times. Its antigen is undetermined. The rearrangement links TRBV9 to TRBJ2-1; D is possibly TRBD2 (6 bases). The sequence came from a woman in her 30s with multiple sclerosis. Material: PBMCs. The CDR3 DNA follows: TGTGCCAGCAGCGTAGACGGGAGTGGGGTCAATGAGCAGTTCTTC. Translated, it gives CASSVDGSGVNEQFF.